The 8 T cell receptor beta chains reported below all come from one sample, sequenced in a study of blood T cell repertoires in COVID-19. Measured with immunoSEQ multiplex PCR; TCRdb has only the in-frame clones, and not every one. This sample has approximately 130,000 clones; roughly four fifths occur once, and the top ten carry 18%. Input material: PBMCs or T cells enriched from blood (not recorded which). The source of these receptors is a man aged 25-45 years who had recovered from COVID-19.

The rearrangement joins TRBV6-1 to TRBJ1-3; D call uncertain. The CDR3 is 17 amino acids. Trimming shortened V by 0 bases and J by 0 bases, and 12 bases separated the two germline ends. Looked up from germline, CDR1 is MNHNS and CDR2 is SASEGT. DNA for the CDR3: TGTGCCAGCAGTGAAGCCCTCGGGTCTGCCTCTGGAAACACCATATATTTT. Amino acid sequence: CASSEALGSASGNTIYF.

The V gene is TRBV6-5, the J gene TRBJ2-1; 13 bases are shared with TRBD2. V trimming: 7 bases; J trimming: 6 bases; junction bases outside the gene matches: 6. The CDR3 is made up of 15 amino acids. The germline CDR1 and CDR2 sequences are MNHEY and SVGAGI. DNA of the CDR3: TGTGCCAGCATTGGACTAGCGGGAGTTGTCAATGAGCAGTTCTTC. Translating it yields CASIGLAGVVNEQFF.

The gene calls are TRBV7-9 and TRBJ1-2; 8 bases align to TRBD1. Germline V lookup: CDR1 SEHNR, CDR2 FQNEAQ (reference sequence). CDR3 length: 16 amino acids. The trim removed 0 bases at V and 4 bases at J, leaving 7 bases unmatched. In DNA form, the CDR3 reads TGTGCCAGCAGCTTAGCGGGTTTTGACAGGGGCTATGGCTACACCTTC. This gives the protein CASSLAGFDRGYGYTF.

The rearrangement links TRBV4-1 to TRBJ1-1; 8 bases map to TRBD1. Losses at the gene ends were 4 bases for V and 1 base for J; bases not matched to a gene: 11. CDR1 is MGHRA and CDR2 is YSYEKL in the germline V gene. The CDR3 sequence is 17 residues long. The CDR3 coding sequence is TGCGCCAGCAGCCCGATCCGAGGACAGGGCTGGAACACTGAAGCTTTCTTT. As protein: CASSPIRGQGWNTEAFF.

The J gene is TRBJ2-1, the V gene TRBV21-1; the DNA was not used to check the table's D call, TRBD1. TRBV21-1 is a pseudogene locus. This CDR3 has 20 residues. This CDR3 reads CASSKEDNCPPGVVDNEQFF. As DNA, the CDR3 is TGTGCCAGCAGCAAAGAGGATAATTGTCCACCAGGGGTAGTTGACAATGAGCAGTTCTTC.

The J gene is TRBJ1-2, the V gene TRBV6-5; TRBD1 aligns across 8 bases. The V gene end was trimmed by 6 bases and the J gene end by 4 bases; junction bases not matched to a gene: 7. CDR3 length: 14 residues. Per the germline V gene, CDR1 is MNHEY and CDR2 is SVGAGI. CDR3 nucleotide sequence: TGTGCCAGCAGCCAGGGGGCCGCTGGCTATGGCTACACCTTC. This codes for CASSQGAAGYGYTF.

The chain recombines TRBV7-9 with TRBJ2-2; D is ambiguous. The CDR3 totals 12 residues. Germline loops: CDR1 SEHNR, CDR2 FQNEAQ (reference sequence). V lost 3 bases, J lost 7 bases, and 6 bases lay in between. In DNA form, the CDR3 reads TGTGCCAGCAGCTTCACGGTCGGGGAGCTGTTTTTT. Protein sequence: CASSFTVGELFF.

The J gene is TRBJ1-2, the V gene TRBV5-1, with 8 bases aligning to TRBD1. Germline V gene data show CDR1 as SGHRS and CDR2 as YFSETQ. The CDR3 is 14 residues long. Trimming removed 2 bases from V and 5 bases from J; junction bases left unmatched: 5. CDR3 protein: CASSFGRGLYGYTF. As DNA, the CDR3 is TGCGCCAGCAGCTTTGGCAGGGGGCTTTATGGCTACACCTTC.